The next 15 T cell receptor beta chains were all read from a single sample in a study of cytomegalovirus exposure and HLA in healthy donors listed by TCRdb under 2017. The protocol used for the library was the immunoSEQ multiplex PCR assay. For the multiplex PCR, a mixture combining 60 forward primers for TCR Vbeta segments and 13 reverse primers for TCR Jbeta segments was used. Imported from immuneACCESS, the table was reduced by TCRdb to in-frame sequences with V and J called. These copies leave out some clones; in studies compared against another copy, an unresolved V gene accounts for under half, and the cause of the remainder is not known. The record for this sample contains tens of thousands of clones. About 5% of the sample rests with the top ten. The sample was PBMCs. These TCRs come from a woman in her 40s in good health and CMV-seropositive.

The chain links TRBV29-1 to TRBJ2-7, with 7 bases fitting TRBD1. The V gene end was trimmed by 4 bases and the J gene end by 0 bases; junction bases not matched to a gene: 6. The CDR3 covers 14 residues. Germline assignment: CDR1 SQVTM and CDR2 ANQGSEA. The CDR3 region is CSVGSGGDSYEQYF. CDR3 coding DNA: TGCAGCGTTGGGTCAGGGGGTGACTCCTACGAGCAGTACTTC.

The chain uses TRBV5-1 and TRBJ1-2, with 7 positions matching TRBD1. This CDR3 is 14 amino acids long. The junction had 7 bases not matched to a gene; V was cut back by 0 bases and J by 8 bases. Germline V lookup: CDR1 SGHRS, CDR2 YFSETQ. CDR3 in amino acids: CASSLVRDSWGYTF. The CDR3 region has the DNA TGCGCCAGCAGCTTGGTTAGGGACAGTTGGGGCTACACCTTC.

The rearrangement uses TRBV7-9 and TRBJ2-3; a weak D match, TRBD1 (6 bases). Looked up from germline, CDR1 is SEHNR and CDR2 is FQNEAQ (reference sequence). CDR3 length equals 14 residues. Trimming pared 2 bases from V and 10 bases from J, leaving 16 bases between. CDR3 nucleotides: TGTGCCAGCAGCTTAAAGGGGGACGGTGTGTCGCAGTATTTT. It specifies CASSLKGDGVSQYF.

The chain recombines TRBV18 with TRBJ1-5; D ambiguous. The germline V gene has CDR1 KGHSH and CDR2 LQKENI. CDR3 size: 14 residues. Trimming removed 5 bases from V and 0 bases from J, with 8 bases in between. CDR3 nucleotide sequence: TGTGCCAGCTCAGAGATGGTTAGCAATCAGCCCCAGCATTTT. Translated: CASSEMVSNQPQHF.

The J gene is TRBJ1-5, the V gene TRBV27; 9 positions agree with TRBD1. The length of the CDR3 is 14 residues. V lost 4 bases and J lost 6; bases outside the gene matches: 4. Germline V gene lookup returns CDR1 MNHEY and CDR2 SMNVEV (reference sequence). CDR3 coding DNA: TGTGCCAGCAGTTCCACAGGGGGCCTTCAGCCCCAGCATTTT. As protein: CASSSTGGLQPQHF.

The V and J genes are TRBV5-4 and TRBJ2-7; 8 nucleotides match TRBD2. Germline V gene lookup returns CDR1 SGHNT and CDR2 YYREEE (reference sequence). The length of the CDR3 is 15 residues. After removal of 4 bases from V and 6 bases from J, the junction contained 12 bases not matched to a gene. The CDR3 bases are TGTGCCAGCAGCAAAGCGGGAGAGTCGTGGCTCGAGCAGTACTTC. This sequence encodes CASSKAGESWLEQYF. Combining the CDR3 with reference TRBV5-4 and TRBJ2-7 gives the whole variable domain ETGVTQSPTHLIKTRGQQVTLRCSSQSGHNTVSWYQQALGQGPQFIFQYYREEENGRGNFPPRFSGLQFPNYSSELNVNALELDDSALYLCASSKAGESWLEQYFGPGTRLTVT.

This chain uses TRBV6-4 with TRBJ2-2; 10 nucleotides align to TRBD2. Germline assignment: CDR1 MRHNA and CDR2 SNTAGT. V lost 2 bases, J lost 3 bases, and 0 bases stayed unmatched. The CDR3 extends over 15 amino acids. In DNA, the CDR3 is TGTGCCAGCAGTGACGGGACTAGCGACACCGGGGAGCTGTTTTTT. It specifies CASSDGTSDTGELFF.

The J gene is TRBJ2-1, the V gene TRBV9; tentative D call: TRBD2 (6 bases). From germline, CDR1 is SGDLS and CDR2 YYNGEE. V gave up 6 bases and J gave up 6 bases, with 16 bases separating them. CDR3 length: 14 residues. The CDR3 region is CASTSDGRGNEQFF. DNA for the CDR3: TGTGCCAGCACGAGCGACGGGAGAGGCAATGAGCAGTTCTTC.

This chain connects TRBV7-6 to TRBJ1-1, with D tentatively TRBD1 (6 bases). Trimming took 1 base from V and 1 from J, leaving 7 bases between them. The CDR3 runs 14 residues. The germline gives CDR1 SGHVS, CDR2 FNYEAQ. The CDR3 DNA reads TGTGCCAGCAGCTTAGGCAGGGGGAACACTGAAGCTTTCTTT. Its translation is CASSLGRGNTEAFF.

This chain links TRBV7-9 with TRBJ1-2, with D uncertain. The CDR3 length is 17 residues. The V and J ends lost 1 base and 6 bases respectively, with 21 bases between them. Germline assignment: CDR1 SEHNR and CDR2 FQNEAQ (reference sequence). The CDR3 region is CASSLERGSLVPNGYTF. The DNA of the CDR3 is TGTGCCAGCAGCTTAGAAAGAGGGAGCCTCGTCCCGAATGGCTACACCTTC.

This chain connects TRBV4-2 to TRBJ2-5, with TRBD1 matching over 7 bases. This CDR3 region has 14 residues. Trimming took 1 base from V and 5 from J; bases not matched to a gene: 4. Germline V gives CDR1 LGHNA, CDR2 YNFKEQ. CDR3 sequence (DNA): TGTGCCAGCAGCCAAGCGTCCAGGGGGGAGACCCAGTACTTC. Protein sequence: CASSQASRGETQYF.

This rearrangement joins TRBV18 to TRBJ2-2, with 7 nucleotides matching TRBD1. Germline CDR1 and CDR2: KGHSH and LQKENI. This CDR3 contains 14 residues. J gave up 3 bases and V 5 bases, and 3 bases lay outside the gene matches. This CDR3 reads CASSSGTDTGELFF. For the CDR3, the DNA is TGTGCCAGCTCATCCGGGACAGACACCGGGGAGCTGTTTTTT.

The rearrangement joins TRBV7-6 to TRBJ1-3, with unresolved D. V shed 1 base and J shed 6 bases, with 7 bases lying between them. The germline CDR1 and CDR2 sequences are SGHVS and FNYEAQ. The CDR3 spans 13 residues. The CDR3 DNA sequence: TGTGCCAGCAGCTTAGGGCAGGAAAACACCATATATTTT. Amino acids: CASSLGQENTIYF.

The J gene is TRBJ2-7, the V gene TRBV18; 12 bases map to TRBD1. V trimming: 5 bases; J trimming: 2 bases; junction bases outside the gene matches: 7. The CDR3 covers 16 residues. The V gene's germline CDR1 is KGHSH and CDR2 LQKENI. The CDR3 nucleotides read TGTGCCAGCTCAACCGGGGGACAGGGGGCCCCCTACGAGCAGTACTTC. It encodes CASSTGGQGAPYEQYF.

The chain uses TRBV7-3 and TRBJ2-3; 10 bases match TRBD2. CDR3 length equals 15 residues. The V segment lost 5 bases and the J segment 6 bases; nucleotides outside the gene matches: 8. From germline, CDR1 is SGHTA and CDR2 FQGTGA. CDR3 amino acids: CASSPSGGASDTQYF. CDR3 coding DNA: TGTGCCAGCAGCCCCAGCGGGGGGGCCTCGGATACGCAGTATTTT.